Below are 7 T cell receptor beta chains sequenced from a single sample in a study of blood T cell repertoires in COVID-19. Clones were read by immunoSEQ multiplex PCR, and TCRdb kept only the in-frame ones, dropping some. The sample yields around 140,000 clones, more than 85% seen once. The sequenced sample consisted of peripheral blood. Receptors originate from a man in his 60s with COVID-19, enrolled during active disease.

J is TRBJ2-1 and V is TRBV7-9; D possibly corresponds to TRBD2 (5 bases). The length of the CDR3 is 15 residues. Trimming shortened V by 5 bases and J by 1 base, and 12 bases separated the two germline ends. Per germline, CDR1 SEHNR and CDR2 FQNEAQ (reference sequence). The CDR3 region is CASSPGVFSYNEQFF. The DNA of the CDR3 is TGTGCCAGCAGCCCCGGGGTTTTTTCCTACAATGAGCAGTTCTTC.

This clone came up once. The chain joins TRBV9 to TRBJ1-2, with 8 bases identical to TRBD1. This CDR3 has 14 amino acids. Germline CDR1 reads SGDLS; CDR2 reads YYNGEE. J gave up 7 bases and V 0 bases, and 5 bases lay outside the gene matches. CDR3 bases: TGTGCCAGCAGCGTAGCGCAGGGGGCGAGTGGCTACACCTTC. It is translated as CASSVAQGASGYTF.

This clone was counted a few times. This chain uses TRBV6-5 with TRBJ2-1; TRBD1 agrees at 11 bases. The CDR3 is made up of 15 amino acids. Germline V gene data show CDR1 as MNHEY and CDR2 as SVGAGI. Trimming took 6 bases from V and 4 from J; bases not matched to a gene: 5. CDR3 DNA: TGTGCCAGCAGCAGTGGACAGGGGGCATACAATGAGCAGTTCTTC. This translates into CASSSGQGAYNEQFF.

V gene TRBV10-3 combines with J gene TRBJ2-7; 8 bases fit TRBD1. Germline loops: CDR1 ENHRY, CDR2 SYGVKD. V shed 4 bases, J shed 4 bases, and the junction held 9 bases outside the gene matches. The CDR3 is 15 amino acids. The CDR3 loop is CAISVPGQVKYEQYF. The CDR3, as DNA: TGTGCCATCAGTGTACCGGGACAGGTAAAATACGAGCAGTACTTC.

The J gene is TRBJ1-2, the V gene TRBV19; 7 bases are a match to TRBD1. The trim removed 4 bases at V and 2 bases at J, leaving 4 bases unmatched. This CDR3 region has 14 residues. The germline gives CDR1 LNHDA, CDR2 SQIVND (reference sequence). Here the CDR3 DNA reads TGTGCCAGTAGTAAGGGGGCTGGAAACTATGGCTACACCTTC. This translates into CASSKGAGNYGYTF.

This chain connects TRBV7-6 to TRBJ1-4; TRBD1 is a possible D gene (5 bases). The CDR3 has 15 residues. Per germline, CDR1 SGHVS and CDR2 FNYEAQ. V dropped 5 bases and J dropped 8 bases, with 18 bases sitting between them. DNA for the CDR3: TGTGCCAGCAGCCCAGGGACTTGGCTTACAGAAAAACTGTTTTTT. It encodes CASSPGTWLTEKLFF.

The gene calls are TRBV10-1 and TRBJ2-7; 7 nucleotides line up with TRBD1. Germline loops: CDR1 WNHNN, CDR2 SYGVQD (reference sequence). The J segment lost 4 bases and the V segment lost 9 bases, leaving 6 bases of the junction unmatched. There are 12 residues in the CDR3. The CDR3: CARGQKIYEQYF. CDR3 nucleotides: TGCGCCAGGGGACAGAAGATTTACGAGCAGTACTTC.